This TCR beta chain was captured by sequencing in a study of T cells expressing NK-cell markers. TCRdb reanalyzed the 5' RACE reads, giving one entry per CDR3 protein sequence and no DNA. The repertoire table contains several thousand distinct CDR3 sequences. Germline V CDR1 and CDR2: MNHEY, SVGAGI. The CDR3 spans 15 residues. A note on this clonotype: Its target is unknown.

Study-wide results and limits: Similarly, these clonotypes led the CD3+CD56-NKG2C+ fraction as well in a few donors.

The rearrangement links TRBV6-5 to TRBJ2-3. The specimen was blood T cells: a sorted CD56 or NKG2C T cell subset, CD4+ or CD8+ T cells, or bulk PBMC T cells (not recorded which). The origin of this receptor is a man aged 18-75 years in good health. The CDR3 region is CASSYGSWNTDTQYF.